Listed here are 25 T cell receptor beta chains from one sample, sequenced in a study of T cells in Graves' hyperthyroidism and ophthalmopathy. Amplification yielded TCR beta CDR3 regions, with RNA transcripts as the source. The HTBI primer set drove a first-round RT-PCR of the TCR CDR3. In TCRdb, the multiplex PCR reads were re-called with MiXCR into one record per CDR3 protein. The sample lists hundreds of thousands of distinct CDR3 sequences; about 15% were seen once. Sequencing was done on a sample of blood. The receptors were sampled from a woman aged 40 to 50 with Graves' ophthalmopathy.

The sample holds a few counts of this clonotype. The chain recombines TRBV11-2 with TRBJ2-7; perhaps TRBD1 as D (6 bases). V lost 1 base, J lost 4 bases, and 20 bases lay in between. Germline assignment: CDR1 SGHAT and CDR2 FQNNGV. The CDR3 runs to 17 residues. Written as DNA, the CDR3 is TGTGCCAGCAGCTTAGTGTACACGGCCATAGGGGGTTACGAGCAGTACTTC. It is translated as CASSLVYTAIGGYEQYF.

The sample holds a few counts of this clonotype. The genes are TRBV7-2 and TRBJ2-7; TRBD2 agrees at 11 bases. Germline V lookup: CDR1 SGHTA, CDR2 FQGNSA. The CDR3 length is 19 residues. V was clipped by 0 bases and J by 2 bases; unmatched bases: 12. The CDR3 region has the DNA TGTGCCAGCAGCTTAGCGCAGGGACTAGCGGTCGCTCTCACCTACGAGCAGTACTTC. As protein: CASSLAQGLAVALTYEQYF.

The chain recombines TRBV2 with TRBJ1-2; no clear D gene. Looked up from germline, CDR1 is SNHLY and CDR2 is FYNNEI. CDR3 length equals 12 residues. Between the trimmed V and J ends, which lost 8 bases and 4 bases, there was a span of 11 bases. The CDR3 reads CASSEKIYGYTF. CDR3 coding DNA: TGTGCCAGCTCTGAGAAGATCTATGGCTACACCTTC. Full variable domain (missing parts from reference TRBV2 and TRBJ1-2): EPEVTQTPSHQVTQMGQEVILRCVPISNHLYFYWYRQILGQKVEFLVSFYNNEISEKSEIFDDQFSVERPDGSNFTLKIRSTKLEDSAMYFCASSEKIYGYTFGSGTRLTVV.

This clonotype has a count of ten or more. This chain connects TRBV19 to TRBJ2-7; D tentatively reads TRBD1 or TRBD2 (5 bases each). The CDR3 runs 14 residues. In germline, CDR1 is LNHDA, CDR2 SQIVND (reference sequence). The V end lost 6 bases, the J end lost 0 bases, and 12 bases lay between the germline ends. CDR3 region: CASSPGRISYEQYF. For the CDR3, the DNA is TGTGCCAGTAGCCCGGGACGGATCTCCTACGAGCAGTACTTC.

The sample holds many counts of this clonotype. The J gene is TRBJ1-2, the V gene TRBV2; tentatively, D is TRBD1 (6 bases). Germline CDR1 SNHLY, CDR2 FYNNEI. The CDR3 runs 14 residues. The V gene lost 8 bases and the J gene lost 0 bases, with 13 bases spanning the gap. CDR3 sequence reads: CASSDSQANYGYTF. In DNA form, the CDR3 reads TGTGCCAGCTCGGACAGTCAAGCTAACTATGGCTACACCTTC.

V gene TRBV7-8 combines with J gene TRBJ1-6; D not certain. V was trimmed by 2 bases and J by 9 bases, leaving 11 bases between them. Germline V gene data show CDR1 as SGHVS and CDR2 as FQNEAQ. The CDR3 contains 14 residues. The CDR3 region is CASSLPTTASPLHF. The CDR3 DNA follows: TGTGCCAGCAGCTTACCCACGACGGCTTCACCCCTCCACTTT.

This clonotype showed up many times. The chain is built from TRBV12-3 or TRBV12-4 and TRBJ2-7, with no clear D. V lost 2 bases and J 3 bases, leaving 11 bases between the germline ends. The CDR3 consists of 14 residues. CDR3 in DNA: TGTGCCAGCAGTTTATCTGATTGGAGCTACGAGCAGTACTTC. Its translation: CASSLSDWSYEQYF.

This clonotype has ten or more counts. The V gene is TRBV20-1, the J gene TRBJ2-5; D uncertain. Germline CDR1 reads DFQATT; CDR2 reads SNEGSKA (reference sequence). CDR3 length: 14 residues. With 1 base removed from V and 1 base from J, the gap between germline ends came to 10 bases. The CDR3 nucleotides are TGCAGTGCTAGAGGTTTGGGCAGCCAAGAGACCCAGTACTTC. Its protein product is CSARGLGSQETQYF.

The table lists this clonotype with many counts. The gene calls are TRBV19 and TRBJ1-1; TRBD1 matches at 9 bases. CDR1 LNHDA and CDR2 SQIVND come from the germline V gene (reference sequence). CDR3 length: 13 amino acids. The J segment lost 6 bases and the V segment lost 3 bases, leaving 2 bases of the junction unmatched. The DNA for the CDR3 is TGTGCCAGTAGTATTACAGGGGGCTCTGAAGCTTTCTTT. It specifies CASSITGGSEAFF.

Many counts were recorded for this clonotype. The genes are TRBV12-3 or TRBV12-4 and TRBJ2-5; D call uncertain. Trimming took off 5 bases at V and 4 bases at J, with 14 bases between the two ends. The CDR3 is 14 residues long. CDR3 nucleotides: TGTGCCAGCAGTCCATTGACGGAAGGAGAGACCCAGTACTTC. Protein product: CASSPLTEGETQYF.

To note about this clonotype: It may be a read error: a sequence one base away is much more abundant. The rearrangement links TRBV29-1 to TRBJ1-1, with TRBD1 as a possible D gene (6 bases). The CDR3 runs to 14 residues. Germline CDR1 reads SQVTM; CDR2 reads ANQGSEA. The DNA of the CDR3 is TGCAGCGGGGGAGACAGTAACCGGGACACTGGAGCTTTCTTT. Amino acids: CSGGDSNRDTGAFF.

This clonotype was picked up a small number of times. The rearrangement links TRBV15 to TRBJ2-6; D unclear. The germline V and J ends were trimmed by 0 bases and 0 bases, with 6 bases remaining between them. Germline CDR1 reads LNHNV; CDR2 reads YYDKDF (reference sequence). The CDR3 runs 16 residues. DNA of the CDR3: TGTGCCACCAGCAGAGAGGAAGGCTCTGGGGCCAACGTCCTGACTTTC. Protein: CATSREEGSGANVLTF.

This clonotype was counted at least ten times. The chain has TRBV28 and TRBJ2-7; D might be TRBD1 or TRBD2, each matching 5 bases. CDR3 length: 14 amino acids. Trimming took off 5 bases at V and 1 base at J, with 12 bases between the two ends. CDR1 is MDHEN and CDR2 is SYDVKM in the germline V gene. The CDR3 here is CASSPPGRSYEQYF. CDR3 coding DNA: TGTGCCAGCAGTCCACCGGGACGGTCCTACGAGCAGTACTTC.

V gene TRBV25-1 combines with J gene TRBJ1-2, with D tentatively TRBD1 (5 bases). Trimming took off 5 bases at V and 8 bases at J, with 27 bases between the two ends. CDR3 length: 17 amino acids. Per the germline V gene, CDR1 is MGHDK and CDR2 is SYGVNS. The CDR3 sequence is CASSPNIGTWLLRGYTF. Here the CDR3 DNA reads TGTGCCAGCAGTCCAAATATAGGGACTTGGTTGTTGCGGGGCTACACCTTC.

The V gene is TRBV2, the J gene TRBJ2-7, with 8 nucleotides matching TRBD2. This CDR3 is built from 15 residues. The V and J ends lost 8 bases and 0 bases, in that order; junction bases with no gene match: 9. The germline CDR1 and CDR2 sequences are SNHLY and FYNNEI. In DNA, the CDR3 is TGTGCCAGCCTTTTGCTTGCGGGAGGCTCCTACGAGCAGTACTTC. This translates into CASLLLAGGSYEQYF.

This clonotype was seen many times. The CDR3 is CSARIYGANQETQYF. For the CDR3, the DNA is TGCAGTGCTAGAATATATGGGGCGAATCAAGAGACCCAGTACTTC. The chain employs TRBV20-1 and TRBJ2-5, with TRBD1 as a possible D gene (5 bases). This CDR3 has 15 residues. CDR1 is DFQATT and CDR2 is SNEGSKA in the germline V gene (reference sequence). Trimming took off 2 bases at V and 2 bases at J, with 15 bases between the two ends.

This clonotype has at least ten counts. The chain carries TRBV11-1 and TRBJ1-5; D ambiguous. The CDR3 is 16 residues long. Germline V gene sequence: CDR1 SGHAT, CDR2 FQDESV (reference sequence). With 5 bases removed from V and 2 bases from J, the gap between germline ends came to 16 bases. DNA of the CDR3: TGTGCCAGCAGCACCACGCTGGATAACGGCAATCAGCCCCAGCATTTT. Encoded protein: CASSTTLDNGNQPQHF.

This rearrangement joins TRBV20-1 to TRBJ1-2; possible D gene TRBD1, 6 bases. Trimming removed 3 bases from V and 3 bases from J, with 23 bases in between. The CDR3 is 17 amino acids. CDR1 and CDR2 (germline): DFQATT, SNEGSKA (reference sequence). CDR3 nucleotide sequence: TGCAGTGCTAGTCAAATCTACAGGGCATCGGGGCACTATGGCTACACCTTC. It specifies CSASQIYRASGHYGYTF.

This clonotype was counted ten times or more. The chain recombines TRBV7-6 with TRBJ2-5, with 8 bases matching TRBD2. CDR1 is SGHVS, CDR2 FNYEAQ, per germline. The CDR3 has 15 amino acids. The V and J ends lost 5 bases and 5 bases, in that order; junction bases with no gene match: 10. CDR3 sequence reads: CASSPSTSVDETQYF. CDR3 in DNA: TGTGCCAGCAGCCCTTCGACTAGCGTGGATGAGACCCAGTACTTC.

This clonotype was recorded many times. The chain carries TRBV2 and TRBJ2-2; possibly TRBD2 for D (5 bases). The CDR3 sequence is 16 residues long. Trimming cost V 8 bases and J 5 bases, with 21 bases left between them. The germline gives CDR1 SNHLY, CDR2 FYNNEI. The DNA for the CDR3 is TGTGCCAGCGAGTATGGTCGGCCAACTAGAACCGGGGAGCTGTTTTTT. It translates to CASEYGRPTRTGELFF.

This clonotype was picked up many times. This chain uses TRBV12-3 or TRBV12-4 with TRBJ2-7, with D tentatively TRBD1 (6 bases). The CDR3 loop spans 15 amino acids. V gave up 5 bases and J gave up 2 bases, with 16 bases separating them. DNA for the CDR3: TGTGCCAGCAGTCCTGTCCAGGGGACCACCTACGAGCAGTACTTC. This gives the protein CASSPVQGTTYEQYF.

There are a few counts of this clonotype. V gene TRBV6-1 combines with J gene TRBJ2-5; 8 nucleotides line up with TRBD1. The trim removed 4 bases at V and 6 bases at J, leaving 4 bases unmatched. Germline assignment: CDR1 MNHNS and CDR2 SASEGT. This CDR3 has 13 residues. Here the CDR3 reads CASSVGQGKTQYF. Written as DNA, the CDR3 is TGTGCCAGCAGTGTAGGACAGGGAAAGACCCAGTACTTC.

The chain combines TRBV6-2 or TRBV6-3 with TRBJ2-7; D gene uncertain. This CDR3 has 12 residues. V was cut by 6 bases and J by 3 bases, with 9 bases left in between. Germline CDR1 reads MNHEY; CDR2 reads SVGEGT. CDR3 region: CASRPPDYEQYF. CDR3 sequence (DNA): TGTGCCAGCAGACCTCCCGACTACGAGCAGTACTTC.

This clonotype has a handful of counts. The genes are TRBV5-1 and TRBJ1-6, with D unresolved. The germline CDR1 and CDR2 sequences are SGHRS and YFSETQ. This CDR3 is 15 amino acids long. Trimming removed 4 bases from V and 8 bases from J, with 16 bases in between. This CDR3 reads CASSKSGPDDSPLHF. The CDR3 nucleotides are TGCGCCAGCAGCAAATCCGGGCCCGATGATTCACCCCTCCACTTT.

This clonotype has at least ten counts. This chain uses TRBV28 with TRBJ2-7, with D perhaps TRBD1 (6 bases). V was trimmed by 6 bases and J by 4 bases, leaving 19 bases between them. Germline loops: CDR1 MDHEN, CDR2 SYDVKM. The CDR3 covers 15 residues. In nucleotides, the CDR3 is TGTGCCAGCAGGAAACAGGGAAATGTCGCTTACGAGCAGTACTTC. Its protein product is CASRKQGNVAYEQYF.